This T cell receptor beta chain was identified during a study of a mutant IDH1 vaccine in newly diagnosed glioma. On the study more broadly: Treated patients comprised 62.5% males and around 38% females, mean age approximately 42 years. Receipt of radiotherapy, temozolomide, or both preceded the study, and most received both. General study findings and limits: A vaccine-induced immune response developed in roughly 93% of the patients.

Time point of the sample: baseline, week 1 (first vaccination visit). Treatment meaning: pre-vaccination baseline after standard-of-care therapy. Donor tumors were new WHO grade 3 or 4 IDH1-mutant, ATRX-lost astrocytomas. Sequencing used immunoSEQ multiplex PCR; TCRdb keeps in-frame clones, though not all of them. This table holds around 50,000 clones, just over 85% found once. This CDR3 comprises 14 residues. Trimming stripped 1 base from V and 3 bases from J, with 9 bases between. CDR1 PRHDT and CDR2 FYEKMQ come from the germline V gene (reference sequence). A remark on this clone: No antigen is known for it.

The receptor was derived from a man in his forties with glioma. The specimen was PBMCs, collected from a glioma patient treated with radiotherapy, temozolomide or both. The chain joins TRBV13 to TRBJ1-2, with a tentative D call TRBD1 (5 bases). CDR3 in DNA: TGTGCCAGCAGCTTAGTTCAGGGACACTATGGCTACACCTTC. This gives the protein CASSLVQGHYGYTF.